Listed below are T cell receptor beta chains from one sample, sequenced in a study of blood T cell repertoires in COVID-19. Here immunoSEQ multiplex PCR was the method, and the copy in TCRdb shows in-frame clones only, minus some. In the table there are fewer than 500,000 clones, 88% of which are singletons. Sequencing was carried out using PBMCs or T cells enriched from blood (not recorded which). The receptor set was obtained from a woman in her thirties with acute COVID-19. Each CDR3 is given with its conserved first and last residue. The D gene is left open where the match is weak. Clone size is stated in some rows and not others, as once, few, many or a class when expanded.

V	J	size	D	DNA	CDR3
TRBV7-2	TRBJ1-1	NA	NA	TGTGCCAGCAGCCGCCTGGGGGGAGCGGGGACTGAAGCTTTCTTT	CASSRLGGAGTEAFF
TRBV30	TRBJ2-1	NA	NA	TGTGCCTGGAGTCTGTATGGTAGAGCCTACAATGAGCAGTTCTTC	CAWSLYGRAYNEQFF
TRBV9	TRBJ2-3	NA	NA	TGTGCCAGCAGCGTAGGGAGTCCCCCAGATACGCAGTATTTT	CASSVGSPPDTQYF
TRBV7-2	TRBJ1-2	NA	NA	TGTGCCAGCAGCTTAGAGGCAGGGGTAGGCGGCTACACCTTC	CASSLEAGVGGYTF
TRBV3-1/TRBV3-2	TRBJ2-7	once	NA	TGTGCCAGCAGCCAGGCCGGGACTCGGGAGCAGTACTTC	CASSQAGTREQYF
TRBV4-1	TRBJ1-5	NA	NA	TGCGCCAGCAGCCAAGATGGGTGGGCCCGAAGCAATCAGCCCCAGCATTTT	CASSQDGWARSNQPQHF
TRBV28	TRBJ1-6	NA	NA	TGTGCCAGCAGTTTTTCGGTGCTAACGAACTCACCCCTCCACTTT	CASSFSVLTNSPLHF
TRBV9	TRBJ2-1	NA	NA	TGTGCCAGCAGCGTAATGGGAGACAATGAGCAGTTCTTC	CASSVMGDNEQFF
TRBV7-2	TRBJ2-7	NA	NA	TGTGCCAGCAGCTTTGCGCGGTTATCCTACGAGCAGTACTTC	CASSFARLSYEQYF
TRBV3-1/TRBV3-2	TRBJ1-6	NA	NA	TGTGCCAGCAGCCAAGCCGACAGAAATTCACCCCTCCACTTT	CASSQADRNSPLHF
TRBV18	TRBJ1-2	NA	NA	TGTGCCAGCTCACCAAATTTGCAGGGCTATGGCTACACCTTC	CASSPNLQGYGYTF
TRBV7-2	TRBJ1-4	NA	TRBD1	TGTGCCAGCAGCCCGGGACAGACTTGGGGTAATGAAAAACTGTTTTTT	CASSPGQTWGNEKLFF
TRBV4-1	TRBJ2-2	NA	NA	TGCGCCAGCAGGCCGGGGGACAGCTCCACCGGGGAGCTGTTTTTT	CASRPGDSSTGELFF
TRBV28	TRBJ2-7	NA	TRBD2	TGTGCCAGCAGAATAGCGGGGGGTACCTACGAGCAGTACTTC	CASRIAGGTYEQYF
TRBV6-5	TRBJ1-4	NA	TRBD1	TGTGCCAGCAGTTACCACCCGGGACAGGGTGGAGAAAAACTGTTTTTT	CASSYHPGQGGEKLFF
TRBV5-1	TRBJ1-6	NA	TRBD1	TGCGCCAGCAGCTCCCGCACAGGGGGCGGAGGTAATTCACCCCTCCACTTT	CASSSRTGGGGNSPLHF
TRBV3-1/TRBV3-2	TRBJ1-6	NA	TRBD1	TGTGCCAGCAGCCAGGGACAGGGGAATTCACCCCTCCACTTT	CASSQGQGNSPLHF
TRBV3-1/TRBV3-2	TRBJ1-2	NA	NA	TGTGCCAGCAGCCAAGAGTCGGATGGCTACACCTTC	CASSQESDGYTF
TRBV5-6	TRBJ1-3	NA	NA	TGTGCCAGCAGCCGAGGTGACACCATATATTTT	CASSRGDTIYF
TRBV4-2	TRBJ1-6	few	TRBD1	TGTGCCAGCAGCCAAGGTATCGGGGGACAGGGCTACTATAATTCACCCCTCCACTTT	CASSQGIGGQGYYNSPLHF
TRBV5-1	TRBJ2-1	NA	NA	TGCGCCAGCAGCTTGTATGGGGGGTTGTACAATGAGCAGTTCTTC	CASSLYGGLYNEQFF
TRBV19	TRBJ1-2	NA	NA	TGTGCCAGTTTTAGTGGCTATGGCTACACCTTC	CASFSGYGYTF
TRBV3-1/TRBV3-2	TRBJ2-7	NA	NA	TGTGCCAGCAGCCATCTGGGCAGGGTGGGGGGCTACGAGCAGTACTTC	CASSHLGRVGGYEQYF
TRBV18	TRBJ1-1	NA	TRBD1	TGTGCCAGCTCACCCAGCGGACAGGGAAGTCTTTCCACTGAAGCTTTCTTT	CASSPSGQGSLSTEAFF
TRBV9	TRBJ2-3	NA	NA	TGTGCCAGCAGCGTAGGCGAGTCGAGGCCCGATACGCAGTATTTT	CASSVGESRPDTQYF
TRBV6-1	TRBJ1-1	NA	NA	TGTGCCAGCAGTGAAAGTCGCGGGGTGAACACTGAAGCTTTCTTT	CASSESRGVNTEAFF